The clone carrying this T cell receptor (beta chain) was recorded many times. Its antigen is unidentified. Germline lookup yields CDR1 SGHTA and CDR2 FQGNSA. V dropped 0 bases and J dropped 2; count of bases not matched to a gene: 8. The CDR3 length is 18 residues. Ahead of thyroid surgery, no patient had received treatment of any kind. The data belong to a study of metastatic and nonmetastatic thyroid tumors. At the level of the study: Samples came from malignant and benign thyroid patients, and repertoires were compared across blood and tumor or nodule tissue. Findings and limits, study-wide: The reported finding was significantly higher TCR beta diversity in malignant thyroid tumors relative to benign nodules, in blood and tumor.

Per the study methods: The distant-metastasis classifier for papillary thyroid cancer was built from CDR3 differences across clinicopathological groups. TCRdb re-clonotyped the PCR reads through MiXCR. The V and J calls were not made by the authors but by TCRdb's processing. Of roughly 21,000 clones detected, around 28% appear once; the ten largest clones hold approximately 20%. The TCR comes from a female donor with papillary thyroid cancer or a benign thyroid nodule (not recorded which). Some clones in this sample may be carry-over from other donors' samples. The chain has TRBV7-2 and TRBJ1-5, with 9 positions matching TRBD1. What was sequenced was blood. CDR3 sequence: CASSLAVQGASGNQPQHF. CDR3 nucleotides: TGTGCCAGCAGCTTAGCGGTACAGGGGGCAAGTGGCAATCAGCCCCAGCATTTT.